Sequencing of this T cell receptor beta chain was carried out in a study of CD8+CD57+ T cells in acquired aplastic anemia (dated 2018 in TCRdb). Concerning the study at large: DNA extracted from sorted CD4+ and CD8+ cells had a mean of approximately 3.5 ug, with a range of about 0.19 to 27.4 ug. CD8+CD57+ expansion was defined as a frequency above the mean frequency observed in healthy subjects.

The patients picked for sequencing were ones in whom flow cytometry had shown an expansion of CD8+CD57+ cells. Every patient had severe acquired aplastic anemia, diagnosed using the International Study of Aplastic Anemia and Agranulocytosis and Camitta criteria. No patient had received any therapy when blood was sampled. TCR repertoires of sorted CD4+ and CD8+ blood T cells from severe aplastic anemia patients and healthy subjects were deep-sequenced in the study. Patients were enrolled under clinicaltrials.gov protocols 00001620, 01623167, 00001397, 00071045, 00081523 and 00961064 in the USA. Ficoll-Paque density gradient centrifugation was used to isolate peripheral blood mononuclear cells. Before DNA extraction, CD4+ and CD8+ T cells were sorted by FACS or by magnetic beads. This clonotype has just a few counts. Its cognate antigen has yet to be identified. Base quality data are lacking; no much larger clone is found one base away.

Genomic DNA was used as template for profiling of TCR beta VDJ combinations and CDR3 sequences. An Illumina HiSeq 2000 was used for TCR repertoire sequencing. Per the source publication's procedure: Repertoires were assessed using TRBV/TRBJ rearrangement plots, CDR3 size and DJ length profiles, and Simpson's diversity index. The most abundant DNA sequence in the deep sequencing data was taken as the immunodominant clone. CDR3 amino acid sequences were checked for sharing across subjects and were also compared against the VDJdb database and published repertoires. Starting from the raw public reads, TCRdb applied fastp trimming at Q25, assembled clones with MiXCR and retained in-frame beta chains. Each CDR3 protein appears once, grouped with its most common genes and DNA. TCRdb, not the original authors, processed these V and J calls. Recorded for this sample are 160,000 or so distinct CDR3 sequences; around 50% of them occurred a single time. Less than 3% of the sample is in the top ten clones.

The paper as a whole reports these results and caveats: CD8+ Simpson's diversity did not differ significantly between patients and healthy controls (P=0.060). Roughly 29 CD8+ CDR3 sequences were shared between patients and controls but appeared highly expressed in patients and within their immunodominant clones.

The junction carries 10 bases between V and J, which are trimmed by 3 bases and 5 bases respectively. The germline V gene provides CDR1 SNHLY and CDR2 FYNNEI. From the cysteine through the phenylalanine, the CDR3 covers 13 amino acids. The read is trimmed to its CDR3 DNA, 39 bases read in frame from base 1. The TCR was taken from a human donor with aplastic anemia. Material for sequencing was sorted CD4+, CD8+, or CD8+CD57+ T cells (not recorded which) from PBMCs. The rearranged chain carries TRBV2 and TRBJ1-1; the D gene assignment is ambiguous. The bases are TGTGCCAGCAGTGAGTTTGGATGGACTGAAGCTTTCTTT. This sequence encodes CASSEFGWTEAFF.